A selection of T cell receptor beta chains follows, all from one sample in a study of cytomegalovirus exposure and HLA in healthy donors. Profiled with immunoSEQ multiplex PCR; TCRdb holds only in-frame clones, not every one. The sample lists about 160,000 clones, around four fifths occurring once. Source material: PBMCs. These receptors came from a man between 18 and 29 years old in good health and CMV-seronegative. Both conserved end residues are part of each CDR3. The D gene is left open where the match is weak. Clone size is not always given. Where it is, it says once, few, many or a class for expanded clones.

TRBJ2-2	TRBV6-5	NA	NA	TGCGCCAGCAGTTACCCCCGAGGGACCGGGGAGCTGTTTTTT	CASSYPRGTGELFF
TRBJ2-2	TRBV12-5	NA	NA	TGTGCTAGTGGTTTGGGTGATCACTTCGGGGAGCTGTTTTTT	CASGLGDHFGELFF
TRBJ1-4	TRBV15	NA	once	TGTGCCACCAGCAGCAACAGGGAGCAACTGTTTTTT	CATSSNREQLFF
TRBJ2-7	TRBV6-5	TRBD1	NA	TGTGCCAGCAGCCGTCCCGGGCAGGGGGCCTACGAGCAGTACTTC	CASSRPGQGAYEQYF
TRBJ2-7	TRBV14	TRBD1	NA	TGTGCCAGCAGCCAAGAGGGGACAGCCTACGAGCAGTACTTC	CASSQEGTAYEQYF
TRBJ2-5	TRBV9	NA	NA	TGTGCCAGCAGCGTCGAGGGGGGGATGCGGGAGACCCAGTACTTC	CASSVEGGMRETQYF
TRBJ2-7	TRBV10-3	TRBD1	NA	TGTGCCATCACCCCGGGGACAGTTCAAACCTACGAGCAGTACTTC	CAITPGTVQTYEQYF
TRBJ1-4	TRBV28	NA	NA	TGTGCCAGTATCAGGACAGAGGATGAAAAACTGTTTTTT	CASIRTEDEKLFF
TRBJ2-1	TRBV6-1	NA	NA	TGTGCCAGCAGTCCTACCCAGGGCAGTGGTGAGCAGTTCTTC	CASSPTQGSGEQFF
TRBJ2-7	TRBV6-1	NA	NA	TGTGCCAGCAGGCCCCTGGACAGCCTACTTTACGAGCAGTACTTC	CASRPLDSLLYEQYF
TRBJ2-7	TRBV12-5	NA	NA	TGTGCTAGTGGTACAAACTACTACGAGCAGTACTTC	CASGTNYYEQYF
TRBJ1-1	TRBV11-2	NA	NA	TGTGCCAGCAGCTTATCTAGGGGGTTGGACACTGAAGCCTTCTTT	CASSLSRGLDTEAFF
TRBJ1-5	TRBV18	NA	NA	TGTGCCAGCTCACCAATCGGCAATCAGCCCCAGCATTTT	CASSPIGNQPQHF
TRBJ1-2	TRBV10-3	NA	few	TGTGCCTCCCAACCAAGGGACTCAAATGGCTACACCTTC	CASQPRDSNGYTF
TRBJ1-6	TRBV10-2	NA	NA	TGCGCCAGCAGTGACGGGGGTCGGTCACCCCTCCACTTT	CASSDGGRSPLHF
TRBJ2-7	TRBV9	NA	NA	TGTGCCAGCAGCGACAACTACGAGCAGTACTTC	CASSDNYEQYF
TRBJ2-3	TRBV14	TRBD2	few	TGTGCCAGCAGCCAAGATCTGACGCGGGAGTTGTCAGATACGCAGTATTTT	CASSQDLTRELSDTQYF
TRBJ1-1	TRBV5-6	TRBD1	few	TGTGCCAGCAGCCATCCTGACAGGGAGGACACTGAAGCTTTCTTT	CASSHPDREDTEAFF
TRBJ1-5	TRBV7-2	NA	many	TGTGCCAGCAGCTTAGCTGGTGGGGGGGGTCAGCCCCAGCATTTT	CASSLAGGGGQPQHF
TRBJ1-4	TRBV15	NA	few	TGTGCCACTCCTGACACGGAGGGTGAAAAACTGTTTTTT	CATPDTEGEKLFF
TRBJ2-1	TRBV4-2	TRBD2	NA	TGTGCCAGCAGCCACGAGCGGGGGGCAAGTTACAATGAGCAGTTCTTC	CASSHERGASYNEQFF
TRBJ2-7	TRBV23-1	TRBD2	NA	TGCGCCAGCAAGCATAGGGTGGCGGGGGACTCCTACGAGCAGTACTTC	CASKHRVAGDSYEQYF
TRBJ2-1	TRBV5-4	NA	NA	TGTGCCAGCAGCCGACCGGTCGGGAGCTCCTACAATGAGCAGTTCTTC	CASSRPVGSSYNEQFF
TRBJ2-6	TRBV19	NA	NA	TGTGCCAGTGCAGGGTCTTTTTCCTCTGGGGCCAACGTCCTGACTTTC	CASAGSFSSGANVLTF
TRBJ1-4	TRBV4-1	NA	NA	TGCGCCAGCAGCCCGTCGGGGTTGACTAATGAAAAACTGTTTTTT	CASSPSGLTNEKLFF
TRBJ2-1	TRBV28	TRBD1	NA	TGTGCCAGCGGCCCCCTCCCGGGACAGGGACCGTTGGCGACCTACAATGAGCAGTTCTTC	CASGPLPGQGPLATYNEQFF
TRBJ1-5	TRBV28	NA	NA	TGTGCCAGCAGTTTATTAGTAAATCAGCCCCAGCATTTT	CASSLLVNQPQHF
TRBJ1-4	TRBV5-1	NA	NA	TGCGCCAGCAGCTTGGGTGGAGGGACTAATGAAAAACTGTTTTTT	CASSLGGGTNEKLFF
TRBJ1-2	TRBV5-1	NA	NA	TGCGCCAGCAGCTTGGTAACCTCCCGGGAGGGCTACACCTTC	CASSLVTSREGYTF
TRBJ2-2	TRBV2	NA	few	TGTGCCAGCAGGGAACAGGTGAACACCGGGGAGCTGTTTTTT	CASREQVNTGELFF
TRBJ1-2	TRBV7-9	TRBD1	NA	TGTGCCAGCAGCTCTCAGGGGGCTGGCTACACCTTC	CASSSQGAGYTF
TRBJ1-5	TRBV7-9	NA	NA	TGTGCCAGCAGCTTGGGCCTTTACGGCGATCAGCCCCAGCATTTT	CASSLGLYGDQPQHF
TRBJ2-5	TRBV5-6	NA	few	TGTGCCAGCAGCCCGCTAGAGGGGACTTGGGAGACCCAGTACTTC	CASSPLEGTWETQYF
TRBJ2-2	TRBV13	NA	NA	TGTGCCAGCAGCCCACGGGACAAGGTTCTAAGCTCGAACACCGGGGAGCTGTTTTTT	CASSPRDKVLSSNTGELFF
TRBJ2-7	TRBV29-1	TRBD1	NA	TGCAGCGTTGTCGAGGGGGCCCACGAGCAGTACTTC	CSVVEGAHEQYF
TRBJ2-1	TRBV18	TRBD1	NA	TGTGCCAGCTCACTGACAGGGGTCGGCTACAATGAGCAGTTCTTC	CASSLTGVGYNEQFF
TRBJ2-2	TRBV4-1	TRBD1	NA	TGCGCCAGCAGCCAGGGACAGGGTCCCGGGGAGCTGTTTTTT	CASSQGQGPGELFF
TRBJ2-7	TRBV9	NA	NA	TGTGCCAGCAGCCTCGGGTCCGGCGAGCAGTACTTC	CASSLGSGEQYF
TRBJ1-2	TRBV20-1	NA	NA	TGCAGTGCTAGAGGGGGCAGGGGCTACACCTTC	CSARGGRGYTF
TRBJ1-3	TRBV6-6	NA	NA	TGTGCCAGCAGTTACTCGGACAGCGGAAACACCATATATTTT	CASSYSDSGNTIYF
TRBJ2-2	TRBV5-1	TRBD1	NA	TGCGCCAGCAGCTCCGCTAGGGACAGGCCGAACACCGGGGAGCTGTTTTTT	CASSSARDRPNTGELFF
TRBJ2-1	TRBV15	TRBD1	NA	TGTGCCACCAGCAGATCGAACAGGGGGGATGAGCAGTTCTTC	CATSRSNRGDEQFF
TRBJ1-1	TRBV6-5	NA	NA	TGTGCCAGCAGTTACTCAGGGGGCACTGAAGCTTTCTTT	CASSYSGGTEAFF
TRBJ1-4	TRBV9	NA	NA	TGTGCCAGCAGTGACGCGGGGGGGGCGGGCGGAAAACTGTTTTTT	CASSDAGGAGGKLFF
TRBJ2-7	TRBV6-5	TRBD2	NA	TGTGCCAGCAGTGCGGGAAGCGGGGGGGCCTACGAGCAGTACTTC	CASSAGSGGAYEQYF
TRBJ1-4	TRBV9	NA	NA	TGTGCCAGCAGCCTACAGGCGGACGGGGAAAAACTGTTTTTT	CASSLQADGEKLFF
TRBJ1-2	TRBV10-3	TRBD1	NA	TGTGCCATCAGTGAGTTCGTCGGGACAGACGATGGCTACACCTTC	CAISEFVGTDDGYTF
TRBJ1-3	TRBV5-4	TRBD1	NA	TGTGCCAGCAGCTTGGGGACAGGGGAAGGAAACACCATATATTTT	CASSLGTGEGNTIYF